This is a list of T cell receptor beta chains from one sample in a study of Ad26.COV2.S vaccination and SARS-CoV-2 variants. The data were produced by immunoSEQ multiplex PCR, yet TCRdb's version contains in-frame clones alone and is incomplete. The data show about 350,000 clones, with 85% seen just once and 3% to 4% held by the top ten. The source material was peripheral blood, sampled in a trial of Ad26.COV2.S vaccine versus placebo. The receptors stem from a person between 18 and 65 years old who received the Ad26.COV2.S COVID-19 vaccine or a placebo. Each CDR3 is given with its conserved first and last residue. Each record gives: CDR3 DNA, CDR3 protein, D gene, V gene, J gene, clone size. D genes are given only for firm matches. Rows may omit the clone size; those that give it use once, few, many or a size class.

CDR3nt: TGTGCCTGGAGTGTTAGGGGGCTCGAGCAGTACTTC; CDR3aa: CAWSVRGLEQYF; d_gene: TRBD1; v_gene: TRBV30; j_gene: TRBJ2-7; abundance: -
CDR3nt: TGTGCCAGCAGCGTGAGCGGAGAGACCCAGTACTTC; CDR3aa: CASSVSGETQYF; d_gene: -; v_gene: TRBV5-4; j_gene: TRBJ2-5; abundance: -
CDR3nt: TGTGCCAGCAGTTTAGGGTGGGCGGGGAACACTGAAGCTTTCTTT; CDR3aa: CASSLGWAGNTEAFF; d_gene: -; v_gene: TRBV27; j_gene: TRBJ1-1; abundance: -
CDR3nt: TGTGCCAGCAGTGAAGACAGGGGGTCCTACAATGAGCAGTTCTTC; CDR3aa: CASSEDRGSYNEQFF; d_gene: TRBD1; v_gene: TRBV2; j_gene: TRBJ2-1; abundance: -
CDR3nt: TGTGCCAGCAGCTTAGGAGCTAGCGGCTACGAGCAGTACTTC; CDR3aa: CASSLGASGYEQYF; d_gene: TRBD2; v_gene: TRBV11-2; j_gene: TRBJ2-7; abundance: -
CDR3nt: TGTGCCAGCAGCTTAGAGGCGGGTTCCAGCTCCTATAATTCACCCCTCCACTTT; CDR3aa: CASSLEAGSSSYNSPLHF; d_gene: -; v_gene: TRBV7-2; j_gene: TRBJ1-6; abundance: -
CDR3nt: TGCGCCAGCTGGGATTGGGCTGGAGGTGCTCCCCTCCACTTT; CDR3aa: CASWDWAGGAPLHF; d_gene: -; v_gene: TRBV10-2; j_gene: TRBJ1-6; abundance: few
CDR3nt: TGTGCCAGCAGTGGGGAAGGGATGTACGAGCAGTACTTC; CDR3aa: CASSGEGMYEQYF; d_gene: -; v_gene: TRBV28; j_gene: TRBJ2-7; abundance: few
CDR3nt: TGCGCCAGCAACGTAATAGGGGTTGGCCAAGAGACCCAGTACTTC; CDR3aa: CASNVIGVGQETQYF; d_gene: -; v_gene: TRBV10-2; j_gene: TRBJ2-5; abundance: once
CDR3nt: TGTGCCAGCAGCCCCGAAGGAAGAGTTTTCTATAATGAAAAACTGTTTTTT; CDR3aa: CASSPEGRVFYNEKLFF; d_gene: -; v_gene: TRBV11-2; j_gene: TRBJ1-4; abundance: -
CDR3nt: TGTGCCAGCAGCCGATCCGGGACAGCTAGTAATCAGCCCCAGCATTTT; CDR3aa: CASSRSGTASNQPQHF; d_gene: TRBD1; v_gene: TRBV6-2/TRBV6-3; j_gene: TRBJ1-5; abundance: -
CDR3nt: TGTGCCAGCAGCCAAGTCGGGGGTTCCGATCAGCCCCAGCATTTT; CDR3aa: CASSQVGGSDQPQHF; d_gene: -; v_gene: TRBV3-1/TRBV3-2; j_gene: TRBJ1-5; abundance: -
CDR3nt: TGTGCCAGCAGCTTCGACATGAACACTGAAGCTTTCTTT; CDR3aa: CASSFDMNTEAFF; d_gene: -; v_gene: TRBV13; j_gene: TRBJ1-1; abundance: -
CDR3nt: TGTGCCAGCAGCTCCCCGGGGCCCCACTACGAGCAGTACTTC; CDR3aa: CASSSPGPHYEQYF; d_gene: -; v_gene: TRBV7-2; j_gene: TRBJ2-7; abundance: -
CDR3nt: TGTGCCAGCAGCGTAGAGGCCAGGGACTACGAGCAGTACTTC; CDR3aa: CASSVEARDYEQYF; d_gene: -; v_gene: TRBV9; j_gene: TRBJ2-7; abundance: -
CDR3nt: TGTGCCAGCAGCCAAGCTTCGGAGCAGTACTTC; CDR3aa: CASSQASEQYF; d_gene: -; v_gene: TRBV3-1/TRBV3-2; j_gene: TRBJ2-7; abundance: -
CDR3nt: TGTGCCAGCAGTCTCACGGCCTCTGGAAACACCATATATTTT; CDR3aa: CASSLTASGNTIYF; d_gene: -; v_gene: TRBV28; j_gene: TRBJ1-3; abundance: few
CDR3nt: TGTGCCAGCAGTGAATGGAGGGAGTGGGAGACCCAGTACTTC; CDR3aa: CASSEWREWETQYF; d_gene: -; v_gene: TRBV25-1; j_gene: TRBJ2-5; abundance: -
CDR3nt: TGTGCCAGCAGTGCCCGTCTAGATTCCTCCTACGAGCAGTACTTC; CDR3aa: CASSARLDSSYEQYF; d_gene: -; v_gene: TRBV2; j_gene: TRBJ2-7; abundance: -
CDR3nt: TGTGCCAGCAGCCGATCGGCAACTAGAGTCAATGAGCAGTTCTTC; CDR3aa: CASSRSATRVNEQFF; d_gene: -; v_gene: TRBV2; j_gene: TRBJ2-1; abundance: once
CDR3nt: TGTGCCAGCAGTTCGCCAAGACAGTCTCACTATGGCTACACCTTC; CDR3aa: CASSSPRQSHYGYTF; d_gene: -; v_gene: TRBV6-5; j_gene: TRBJ1-2; abundance: few
CDR3nt: TGTGCCAGCAATCCTGGGACCTCGTTCAATGAGCAGTTCTTC; CDR3aa: CASNPGTSFNEQFF; d_gene: -; v_gene: TRBV6-5; j_gene: TRBJ2-1; abundance: -
CDR3nt: TGCAGCGTGAGACCAGGGGCCGAGGGCTACACCTTC; CDR3aa: CSVRPGAEGYTF; d_gene: -; v_gene: TRBV29-1; j_gene: TRBJ1-2; abundance: -
CDR3nt: TGTGCCAGCAGCTTAGTTGAGGGAGCCCCCTACAATGAGCAGTTCTTC; CDR3aa: CASSLVEGAPYNEQFF; d_gene: -; v_gene: TRBV7-7; j_gene: TRBJ2-1; abundance: -
CDR3nt: TGTGCCAGCAGCTTCCAGGGACAGGGGGCCTTACTAGCCAAAAACATTCAGTACTTC; CDR3aa: CASSFQGQGALLAKNIQYF; d_gene: TRBD1; v_gene: TRBV7-8; j_gene: TRBJ2-4; abundance: -
CDR3nt: TGCGCCAGCAGCCCAGGGACGTCTGGCTATGGCTACACCTTC; CDR3aa: CASSPGTSGYGYTF; d_gene: -; v_gene: TRBV4-3; j_gene: TRBJ1-2; abundance: -
CDR3nt: TGTGCCAGCAAATTAGCGGGGGGCTACAATGAGCAGTTCTTC; CDR3aa: CASKLAGGYNEQFF; d_gene: TRBD2; v_gene: TRBV2; j_gene: TRBJ2-1; abundance: -
CDR3nt: TGTGCCAGCAATAGGTGGCCCCAAAACATTCAGTACTTC; CDR3aa: CASNRWPQNIQYF; d_gene: -; v_gene: TRBV2; j_gene: TRBJ2-4; abundance: few
CDR3nt: TGCGCCAGCAGCCAAGGCCTCCTGCTGAATGAGCAGTTCTTC; CDR3aa: CASSQGLLLNEQFF; d_gene: -; v_gene: TRBV4-3; j_gene: TRBJ2-1; abundance: once
CDR3nt: TGTGCCACCAGTGATCACAGACTAGCGGGCCAAAATGAGCAGTTCTTC; CDR3aa: CATSDHRLAGQNEQFF; d_gene: TRBD2; v_gene: TRBV24-1; j_gene: TRBJ2-1; abundance: once
CDR3nt: TGTGCCAGCAGCTTAGGACTAGGAGGGGGTGAGCAGTTCTTC; CDR3aa: CASSLGLGGGEQFF; d_gene: -; v_gene: TRBV7-2; j_gene: TRBJ2-1; abundance: -
CDR3nt: TGTGCCTCGGGGGACTACAGCACAGATACGCAGTATTTT; CDR3aa: CASGDYSTDTQYF; d_gene: TRBD2; v_gene: TRBV19; j_gene: TRBJ2-3; abundance: -
CDR3nt: TGTGCCAGCAGCTTATCTTCCGCGGGATCCTACAATGAGCAGTTCTTC; CDR3aa: CASSLSSAGSYNEQFF; d_gene: -; v_gene: TRBV7-2; j_gene: TRBJ2-1; abundance: -
CDR3nt: TGTGCCAGCAGCGCTCAGGGTAGCTACAATGAGCAGTTCTTC; CDR3aa: CASSAQGSYNEQFF; d_gene: -; v_gene: TRBV5-4; j_gene: TRBJ2-1; abundance: -
CDR3nt: TGTGCCAGCAGCTTAGGGGGGCTGGGCTATGGCTACACCTTC; CDR3aa: CASSLGGLGYGYTF; d_gene: -; v_gene: TRBV11-2; j_gene: TRBJ1-2; abundance: -
CDR3nt: TGTGCCAGCAGTTACGCTGGCAGGGATAATGGTTCACCCCTCCACTTT; CDR3aa: CASSYAGRDNGSPLHF; d_gene: -; v_gene: TRBV6-5; j_gene: TRBJ1-6; abundance: -
CDR3nt: TGTGCCAGCAGTCTCCAGGGGGCAGGGGAAGCTTTCTTT; CDR3aa: CASSLQGAGEAFF; d_gene: TRBD1; v_gene: TRBV27; j_gene: TRBJ1-1; abundance: -
CDR3nt: TGTGCTAGTGGTTTGGTAGTAGGTGCTATCTACAATGAGCAGTTCTTC; CDR3aa: CASGLVVGAIYNEQFF; d_gene: -; v_gene: TRBV12-5; j_gene: TRBJ2-1; abundance: -
CDR3nt: TGCGCCAGCAGCCAAGCCCTACAGGGGAACTACGAGCAGTACTTC; CDR3aa: CASSQALQGNYEQYF; d_gene: TRBD1; v_gene: TRBV4-1; j_gene: TRBJ2-7; abundance: -
CDR3nt: TGTGCCAGTAGTACCGGGACTAGCGGATTTAAACTAGCCAAAAACATTCAGTACTTC; CDR3aa: CASSTGTSGFKLAKNIQYF; d_gene: TRBD2; v_gene: TRBV19; j_gene: TRBJ2-4; abundance: -
CDR3nt: TGTGCCAGCAGCTTACGGACCGGCACAGATACGCAGTATTTT; CDR3aa: CASSLRTGTDTQYF; d_gene: -; v_gene: TRBV7-8; j_gene: TRBJ2-3; abundance: -
CDR3nt: TGTGCCACCAGCAGATCTCAGGGGGCTAGCAATCAGCCCCAGCATTTT; CDR3aa: CATSRSQGASNQPQHF; d_gene: TRBD1; v_gene: TRBV15; j_gene: TRBJ1-5; abundance: -